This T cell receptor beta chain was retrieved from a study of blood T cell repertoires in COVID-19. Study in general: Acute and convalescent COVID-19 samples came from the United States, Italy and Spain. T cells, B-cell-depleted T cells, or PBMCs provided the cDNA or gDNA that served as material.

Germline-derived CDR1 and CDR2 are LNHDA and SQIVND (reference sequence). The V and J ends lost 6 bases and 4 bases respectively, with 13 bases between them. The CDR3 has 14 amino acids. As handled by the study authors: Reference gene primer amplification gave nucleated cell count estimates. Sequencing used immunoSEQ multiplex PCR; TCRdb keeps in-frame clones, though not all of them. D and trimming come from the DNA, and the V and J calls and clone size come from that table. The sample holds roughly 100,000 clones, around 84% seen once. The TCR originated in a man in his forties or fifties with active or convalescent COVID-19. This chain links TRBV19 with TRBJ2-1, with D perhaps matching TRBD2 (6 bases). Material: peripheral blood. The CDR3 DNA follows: TGTGCCAGTAGGGGAGGTCGGGATTACAATGAGCAGTTCTTC. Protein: CASRGGRDYNEQFF.